These 15 T cell receptor beta chains were all obtained from the same sample, sequenced in a study of T cells in localized non-small cell lung cancer. Assay used: immunoSEQ multiplex PCR; TCRdb lists only in-frame clones, some missing. The table shows approximately 23,000 clones, with 70% to 90% occurring only once. The input for sequencing was peripheral blood, taken before any cancer treatment. The receptors here all came from an older male donor with stage I lung adenocarcinoma.

In this sample, this clone turned up once. The CDR3 DNA sequence: TGTGCCAGTAGTTACAGGGACCCCAATAGCAATCAGCCCCAGCATTTT. It encodes CASSYRDPNSNQPQHF. The chain has TRBV19 and TRBJ1-5; D may be TRBD1 (6 bases). The CDR3 contains 16 residues. Trimming shortened V by 5 bases and J by 0 bases, and 14 bases separated the two germline ends. Germline V gives CDR1 LNHDA, CDR2 SQIVND (reference sequence).

For the CDR3, the DNA is TGTGCCAGTAACCTAAATCCCACAGATACGCAGTATTTT. Its translation: CASNLNPTDTQYF. The rearrangement joins TRBV19 to TRBJ2-3; no reliable D call. V was cut by 7 bases and J by 2 bases, with 10 bases left in between. The length of the CDR3 is 13 residues. CDR1 and CDR2 from the germline V gene are LNHDA and SQIVND (reference sequence).

DNA for the CDR3: TGTGCCAGCAGCTTAGGGTCAGCAGCCACAGATACGCAGTATTTT. Its protein product is CASSLGSAATDTQYF. V is TRBV7-9 and J is TRBJ2-3; no definite D call. Germline V lookup: CDR1 SEHNR, CDR2 FQNEAQ (reference sequence). V lost 1 base and J 2 bases, leaving 10 bases between the germline ends. The CDR3 contains 15 residues.

The rearrangement uses TRBV28 and TRBJ1-1; TRBD1 aligns across 7 bases. This CDR3 spans 16 amino acids. Germline CDR1 reads MDHEN; CDR2 reads SYDVKM. V was pared by 5 bases and J by 0 bases, with 9 bases of the junction left unmatched. CDR3 amino acids: CASSIPGQRMNTEAFF. CDR3 in DNA: TGTGCCAGCAGTATTCCGGGACAGAGAATGAACACTGAAGCTTTCTTT.

This clone was recorded a few times. The chain joins TRBV19 to TRBJ2-2, with 9 bases matching TRBD1. This CDR3 is built from 16 residues. Germline CDR1 LNHDA, CDR2 SQIVND (reference sequence). Trimming took 6 bases from V and 4 from J; bases not matched to a gene: 9. The CDR3 DNA reads TGTGCCAGTAGCCCCCGACAGGGGGTCGCCACCGGGGAGCTGTTTTTT. Protein product: CASSPRQGVATGELFF.

The V and J genes are TRBV4-3 and TRBJ2-1, with 9 bases matching TRBD2. Unmatched junction bases numbered 11, after V lost 0 bases and J lost 8 bases. This CDR3 spans 17 amino acids. The germline gives CDR1 LGHNA, CDR2 YSLEER. CDR3 loop: CASSQDAKLAGFYEQFF. CDR3 sequence (DNA): TGCGCCAGCAGCCAAGATGCGAAGCTAGCGGGGTTTTATGAGCAGTTCTTC.

This rearrangement joins TRBV5-4 to TRBJ2-1, with 9 bases identical to TRBD1. This CDR3 has 15 amino acids. Trimming took 4 bases from V and 5 from J; bases not matched to a gene: 7. Germline loops: CDR1 SGHNT, CDR2 YYREEE (reference sequence). CDR3 coding DNA: TGTGCCAGCAGCCCTCCGGGACAGGGCAACAATGAGCAGTTCTTC. It is translated as CASSPPGQGNNEQFF. The complete variable domain, with remaining parts taken from reference TRBV5-4 and TRBJ2-1, reads ETGVTQSPTHLIKTRGQQVTLRCSSQSGHNTVSWYQQALGQGPQFIFQYYREEENGRGNFPPRFSGLQFPNYSSELNVNALELDDSALYLCASSPPGQGNNEQFFGPGTRLTVL.

CDR3 DNA: TGTGCCAGCAGCTTAGCTGGAGTTAATGAAAAACTGTTTTTT. It specifies CASSLAGVNEKLFF. The V gene is TRBV5-6, the J gene TRBJ1-4; no clear D gene. Trimming took 2 bases from V and 4 from J, leaving 9 bases between them. CDR1 is SGHDT and CDR2 is YYEEEE in the germline V gene. The CDR3 totals 14 residues.

This clone was seen more than once but under ten times. This chain connects TRBV28 to TRBJ1-6, with 7 bases aligning to TRBD1. The CDR3 is 14 residues long. V gave up 6 bases and J gave up 9 bases; unmatched junction bases: 8. The germline gives CDR1 MDHEN, CDR2 SYDVKM. Here the CDR3 reads CASSRGQEGSPLHF. The CDR3 nucleotides are TGTGCCAGCAGCAGAGGACAGGAGGGTTCACCCCTCCACTTT.

In nucleotides, the CDR3 is TGTGCCAGCAGCGCCTTAGACTCCACCCCGTACAATGAGCAGTTCTTC. Amino acids: CASSALDSTPYNEQFF. The chain links TRBV9 to TRBJ2-1; D not resolved. This CDR3 contains 16 residues. The germline CDR1 and CDR2 sequences are SGDLS and YYNGEE. V shed 3 bases and J shed 4 bases, with 17 bases lying between them.

J is TRBJ2-5 and V is TRBV5-4; 8 nucleotides line up with TRBD1. The J segment lost 1 base and the V segment lost 5 bases, leaving 4 bases of the junction unmatched. The CDR3 is 14 amino acids. In germline, CDR1 is SGHNT, CDR2 YYREEE (reference sequence). The CDR3 bases are TGTGCCAGCAGGGATGGGACAGGCCAAGAGACCCAGTACTTC. This gives the protein CASRDGTGQETQYF.

The chain uses TRBV19 and TRBJ2-6, with TRBD1 matching 7 bases. J was trimmed by 4 bases and V by 7 bases; bases with no gene match: 13. The CDR3 consists of 17 residues. CDR1 LNHDA and CDR2 SQIVND come from the germline V gene (reference sequence). CDR3 sequence (DNA): TGTGCCAGTACCCCCGGGACAGCCGGAGAGGGGGCCAACGTCCTGACTTTC. It specifies CASTPGTAGEGANVLTF.

V usage is TRBV11-1 and J usage is TRBJ2-5; the match to TRBD1 covers 10 bases. Germline trimming cut 4 bases from V and 0 bases from J; bases unmatched to any gene: 5. Germline CDR1 is SGHAT and CDR2 is FQDESV (reference sequence). This CDR3 region has 16 residues. The CDR3 loop is CASSYRQGAYQETQYF. DNA for the CDR3: TGTGCCAGCAGCTATAGACAGGGGGCCTACCAAGAGACCCAGTACTTC.

The chain uses TRBV5-8 and TRBJ1-1; D not resolved. The CDR3 loop spans 13 amino acids. Per the germline V gene, CDR1 is SGHTS and CDR2 is YDEGEE. The V end lost 0 bases, the J end lost 6 bases, and 9 bases lay between the germline ends. Here the CDR3 reads CASSLGDWAEAFF. The CDR3 DNA is TGTGCCAGCAGCTTGGGGGATTGGGCTGAAGCTTTCTTT.

This clone was seen only once. The chain links TRBV7-2 to TRBJ1-3; 8 nucleotides line up with TRBD1. Germline V lookup: CDR1 SGHTA, CDR2 FQGNSA. The CDR3 covers 15 residues. Trimming took 6 bases from V and 2 from J; bases not matched to a gene: 6. CDR3 loop: CASSPTGGTGNTIYF. CDR3 coding DNA: TGTGCCAGCAGTCCCACAGGGGGAACTGGAAACACCATATATTTT.